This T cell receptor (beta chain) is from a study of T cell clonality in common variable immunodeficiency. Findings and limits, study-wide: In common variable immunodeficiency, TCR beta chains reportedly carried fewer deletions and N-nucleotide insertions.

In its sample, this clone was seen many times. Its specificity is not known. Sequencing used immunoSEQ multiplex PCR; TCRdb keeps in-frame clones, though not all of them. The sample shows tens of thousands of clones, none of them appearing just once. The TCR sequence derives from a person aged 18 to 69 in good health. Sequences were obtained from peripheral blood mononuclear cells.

The CDR3 bases that were read are TGTGCCAGCAGCCATATTCAGGGGGCTAATCAGCCC. This gives the protein CASSHIQGANQP. The entire CDR3 protein reads CASSHIQGANQPQHF. The chain joins TRBV4-2 to TRBJ1-5, with TRBD1 matching over 8 bases. Read data end 3 residues before the CDR3 end; the end is taken from the germline J gene. This CDR3 comprises 15 residues. The V gene end was trimmed by 3 bases and the J gene end by 4 bases; junction bases not matched to a gene: 5. Germline CDR1 LGHNA, CDR2 YNFKEQ.